A single sample gave rise to the 30 T cell receptor beta chains below, sequenced in a study of blood T cell repertoires in COVID-19. Libraries were prepared by immunoSEQ multiplex PCR; TCRdb keeps only in-frame clonotypes and omits some of them. The profile covers approximately 72,000 clones, with roughly 91% appearing a single time and roughly 1.4% taken by the ten largest. Sample: peripheral blood. These TCRs come from a man in his 60s with acute or convalescent COVID-19.

The chain couples TRBV27 to TRBJ2-5, with 10 bases matching TRBD1. The CDR3 totals 15 residues. The germline gives CDR1 MNHEY, CDR2 SMNVEV (reference sequence). V shed 3 bases and J 4 bases; nucleotides not matched to a gene: 5. As DNA, the CDR3 is TGTGCCAGCAGTTTGGACAGGGGGATAGGAGAGACCCAGTACTTC. Amino acid sequence: CASSLDRGIGETQYF.

This clone was counted a few times. The chain joins TRBV30 to TRBJ2-6, with D maybe TRBD1 (6 bases). The CDR3 totals 15 residues. V lost 6 bases, J lost 2 bases, and 14 bases lay in between. Germline loops: CDR1 GTSNPN, CDR2 SVGIG (reference sequence). As DNA, the CDR3 is TGTGCCTGCCAAGGTCCAGGGGCTGGGGCCAACGTCCTGACTTTC. It encodes CACQGPGAGANVLTF.

The J gene is TRBJ2-1, the V gene TRBV7-3, with a weak D call TRBD2 (5 bases). This CDR3 region has 15 residues. Germline CDR1 and CDR2: SGHTA and FQGTGA. Trimming took off 0 bases at V and 0 bases at J, with 6 bases between the two ends. CDR3 nucleotides: TGTGCCAGCAGCTTAACGGGGAGCTCCTACAATGAGCAGTTCTTC. Protein product: CASSLTGSSYNEQFF.

The J gene is TRBJ1-5, the V gene TRBV10-1; 9 positions match TRBD1. Germline assignment: CDR1 WNHNN and CDR2 SYGVQD (reference sequence). The trim removed 2 bases at V and 0 bases at J, leaving 5 bases unmatched. The CDR3 is 17 amino acids. CDR3: CASSEGTGTYSNQPQHF. The CDR3 DNA follows: TGCGCCAGCAGTGAGGGGACAGGGACCTATAGCAATCAGCCCCAGCATTTT.

The V call is TRBV5-4, the J call TRBJ2-4, with a weak D call TRBD2 (7 bases). Trimming pared 3 bases from V and 1 base from J, leaving 17 bases between. This CDR3 comprises 17 residues. The V gene's germline CDR1 is SGHNT and CDR2 YYREEE (reference sequence). The CDR3 sequence is CASSWEGGQGAKNIQYF. The CDR3 nucleotides are TGTGCCAGCAGCTGGGAGGGGGGCCAGGGTGCCAAAAACATTCAGTACTTC.

The chain combines TRBV5-6 with TRBJ1-2; TRBD1 matches at 11 bases. CDR1 and CDR2 from the germline V gene are SGHDT and YYEEEE. V was clipped by 2 bases and J by 3 bases; unmatched bases: 6. The CDR3 has 16 amino acids. The CDR3 DNA is TGTGCCAGCAGCTTTGGAGGGACAGGGGGACACTATGGCTACACCTTC. Encoded protein: CASSFGGTGGHYGYTF.

V gene TRBV30 combines with J gene TRBJ1-2, with 8 nucleotides matching TRBD1. This CDR3 is built from 12 residues. Per the germline V gene, CDR1 is GTSNPN and CDR2 is SVGIG (reference sequence). Trimming took 3 bases from V and 10 from J; bases not matched to a gene: 7. The CDR3, as DNA: TGTGCCTGGAGGGCACAGGGGGGAGACTACACCTTC. Translation gives CAWRAQGGDYTF.

The rearrangement uses TRBV19 and TRBJ1-1; D may be TRBD1 (6 bases). V gave up 6 bases and J gave up 2 bases, with 10 bases separating them. CDR3 length: 13 residues. Germline V gene sequence: CDR1 LNHDA, CDR2 SQIVND (reference sequence). The CDR3 DNA follows: TGTGCCAGTAGCGGACAGTTAAACACTGAAGCTTTCTTT. It translates to CASSGQLNTEAFF.

V usage is TRBV7-6 and J usage is TRBJ2-1, with TRBD1 identical over 8 bases. Germline CDR1 SGHVS, CDR2 FNYEAQ. V was pared by 5 bases and J by 7 bases, with 10 bases of the junction left unmatched. This CDR3 region has 15 residues. CDR3 sequence (DNA): TGTGCCAGCAGCAGGGGGGACAGGCTTCGGAATGAGCAGTTCTTC. Amino acids: CASSRGDRLRNEQFF. Using reference TRBV7-6 and TRBJ2-1 for the parts outside the CDR3, the full variable domain is GAGVSQSPRYKVTKRGQDVALRCDPISGHVSLYWYRQALGQGPEFLTYFNYEAQQDKSGLPNDRFSAERPEGSISTLTIQRTEQRDSAMYRCASSRGDRLRNEQFFGPGTRLTVL.

This clone was counted a few times. This chain joins TRBV6-5 and TRBJ1-1; 7 bases agree with TRBD1. From germline, CDR1 is MNHEY and CDR2 SVGAGI. Unmatched junction bases numbered 8, after V lost 7 bases and J lost 3 bases. The CDR3 is made up of 14 amino acids. The CDR3 nucleotides read TGTGCCAGCACTCTTAGACAGGGTGACACTGAAGCTTTCTTT. This encodes CASTLRQGDTEAFF.

The J gene is TRBJ1-3, the V gene TRBV4-1, with TRBD1 matching over 9 bases. Germline CDR1 is MGHRA and CDR2 is YSYEKL. The V and J ends lost 1 base and 3 bases, in that order; junction bases with no gene match: 4. This CDR3 region has 16 residues. CDR3 sequence reads: CASSQATGGFGNTIYF. The CDR3 bases are TGCGCCAGCAGCCAAGCGACAGGGGGGTTTGGAAACACCATATATTTT.

The chain carries TRBV27 and TRBJ1-1; the D is unclear. V shed 3 bases and J shed 4 bases, with 12 bases lying between them. The CDR3 consists of 14 residues. Germline-derived CDR1 and CDR2 are MNHEY and SMNVEV (reference sequence). The CDR3 bases are TGTGCCAGCAGTTTTTACTTGACGGGCACTGAAGCTTTCTTT. This sequence encodes CASSFYLTGTEAFF.

DNA for the CDR3: TGTGCCTGCTTTACGGGAGGTACTGAAGCTTTCTTT. Translation gives CACFTGGTEAFF. The chain recombines TRBV30 with TRBJ1-1; D is unresolved. Germline V CDR1 and CDR2: GTSNPN, SVGIG (reference sequence). CDR3 length equals 12 residues. V dropped 6 bases and J dropped 5 bases, with 13 bases sitting between them.

The rearrangement joins TRBV11-3 to TRBJ2-3; D might be TRBD2 (6 bases). This CDR3 region has 15 residues. The ends were cut back, 5 bases at V and 1 base at J, with 13 bases in the middle. The germline V gene has CDR1 SGHNT and CDR2 YENEEA. In DNA form, the CDR3 reads TGTGCCAGCAGCCCCCTGGGCGGGGGCACAGATACGCAGTATTTT. Amino acid sequence: CASSPLGGGTDTQYF.

This clone was counted once. The gene calls are TRBV24-1 and TRBJ1-2; the D is unclear. Deletions cut 3 bases from V and 0 bases from J, with 10 bases between. CDR3 length: 15 amino acids. Per germline, CDR1 KGHDR and CDR2 SFDVKD. The CDR3 DNA follows: TGTGCCACCAGTGATGCGGGGAACCCTAACTATGGCTACACCTTC. The encoded protein is CATSDAGNPNYGYTF.

The chain combines TRBV2 with TRBJ2-4; no clear D. CDR3 size: 15 residues. From germline, CDR1 is SNHLY and CDR2 FYNNEI. V gave up 3 bases and J gave up 1 base, with 10 bases separating them. The CDR3 region is CASSDLAGAKNIQYF. CDR3 in DNA: TGTGCCAGCAGTGATCTTGCCGGGGCCAAAAACATTCAGTACTTC.

The chain has TRBV18 and TRBJ2-7; possible D gene TRBD1, 6 bases. Germline V gene sequence: CDR1 KGHSH, CDR2 LQKENI. The V and J ends lost 2 bases and 6 bases respectively, with 11 bases between them. This CDR3 has 13 residues. CDR3 loop: CASSPITRGEQYF. The CDR3 DNA reads TGTGCCAGCTCACCAATTACCAGGGGCGAGCAGTACTTC.

CDR3 sequence reads: CASSENGQGGYTF. Written as DNA, the CDR3 is TGTGCCAGCAGTGAAAACGGACAGGGAGGCTACACCTTC. The chain couples TRBV6-1 to TRBJ1-2; 8 bases map to TRBD1. Trimming cost V 2 bases and J 8 bases; bases outside gene matches: 4. The CDR3 spans 13 residues. Germline V CDR1 and CDR2: MNHNS, SASEGT.

The chain couples TRBV5-1 to TRBJ2-2, with 9 bases that match TRBD1. With V trimmed by 7 bases and J by 2 bases, 6 bases remained unmatched. The CDR3 has 15 amino acids. Germline CDR1 reads SGHRS; CDR2 reads YFSETQ. CDR3 sequence: CASGTGGSNTGELFF. DNA of the CDR3: TGCGCCAGCGGCACAGGGGGCTCTAACACCGGGGAGCTGTTTTTT.

The chain recombines TRBV24-1 with TRBJ1-1; D remains ambiguous. Germline-derived CDR1 and CDR2 are KGHDR and SFDVKD. The V gene lost 7 bases and the J gene lost 1 base, with 3 bases spanning the gap. The CDR3 covers 11 residues. The CDR3, as DNA: TGTGCCACCAGCTCGAACACTGAAGCTTTCTTT. Its protein is CATSSNTEAFF.

The chain recombines TRBV11-3 with TRBJ2-1, with TRBD1 matching 8 bases. CDR1 SGHNT and CDR2 YENEEA come from the germline V gene. The V gene end was trimmed by 0 bases and the J gene end by 10 bases; junction bases not matched to a gene: 11. The CDR3 runs to 16 residues. CDR3 residues: CASSLDTPGTGGEQFF. The CDR3 DNA reads TGTGCCAGCAGCTTAGATACCCCCGGAACAGGGGGAGAGCAGTTCTTC.

The V call is TRBV27, the J call TRBJ1-2; no definite D call. The CDR3 has 13 amino acids. Trimming removed 5 bases from V and 4 bases from J, with 11 bases in between. Germline CDR1 reads MNHEY; CDR2 reads SMNVEV (reference sequence). The CDR3 region is CASSRPGGYGYTF. The CDR3 nucleotides read TGTGCCAGCAGTAGACCAGGTGGCTATGGCTACACCTTC.

This chain connects TRBV19 to TRBJ1-3; TRBD1 matches at 7 bases. J lost 2 bases, V lost 5 bases, and 9 bases had no gene match. CDR1 is LNHDA and CDR2 is SQIVND in the germline V gene (reference sequence). This CDR3 is built from 16 residues. CDR3 sequence (DNA): TGTGCCAGTAGTTCACAACAGGGGCTCGCTGGAAACACCATATATTTT. Translated: CASSSQQGLAGNTIYF.

J is TRBJ2-3 and V is TRBV3-1 (or the pseudogene TRBV3-2), with 10 positions matching TRBD2. Germline CDR1 is LGHDT and CDR2 is YNNKEL (reference sequence). The V gene end was trimmed by 0 bases and the J gene end by 15 bases; junction bases not matched to a gene: 6. CDR3 length: 13 amino acids. CDR3 sequence (DNA): TGTGCCAGCAGCCAAGATGGGAGCGGGGGGGGTTATTTT. Amino acids: CASSQDGSGGGYF.

The chain couples TRBV2 to TRBJ1-6; D is possibly TRBD1 (5 bases). This CDR3 contains 14 residues. The germline V and J ends were trimmed by 5 bases and 7 bases, with 12 bases remaining between them. CDR1 SNHLY and CDR2 FYNNEI come from the germline V gene. CDR3 protein: CASSPYRQNSPLHF. CDR3 bases: TGTGCCAGCAGTCCCTATAGACAGAATTCACCCCTCCACTTT. Drawing the rest from reference TRBV2 and TRBJ1-6, the complete variable domain is EPEVTQTPSHQVTQMGQEVILRCVPISNHLYFYWYRQILGQKVEFLVSFYNNEISEKSEIFDDQFSVERPDGSNFTLKIRSTKLEDSAMYFCASSPYRQNSPLHFGNGTRLTVT.

The rearrangement links TRBV18 to TRBJ1-3, with a weak D call TRBD1 (5 bases). This CDR3 is 16 amino acids long. The V gene lost 2 bases and the J gene lost 0 bases, with 11 bases spanning the gap. In germline, CDR1 is KGHSH, CDR2 LQKENI. The CDR3 loop is CASSPAGLNSGNTIYF. In DNA form, the CDR3 reads TGTGCCAGCTCACCAGCAGGGCTCAACTCTGGAAACACCATATATTTT.

This clone was observed once. The chain employs TRBV19 and TRBJ1-4, with D tentatively TRBD1 (5 bases). This CDR3 region has 14 residues. V lost 5 bases to trimming and J lost 13 bases, with 20 bases between them. The germline gives CDR1 LNHDA, CDR2 SQIVND (reference sequence). The CDR3 protein is CASSPRRDLRGLFF. CDR3 DNA: TGTGCCAGTAGTCCTCGTCGGGACCTGCGGGGACTGTTTTTT.

V gene TRBV27 combines with J gene TRBJ1-4; D is unclear. V was pared by 6 bases and J by 8 bases, with 7 bases between. Germline-derived CDR1 and CDR2 are MNHEY and SMNVEV (reference sequence). This CDR3 has 11 amino acids. The CDR3 nucleotides read TGTGCCAGCAGCTCGGGAGAAAAACTGTTTTTT. As protein: CASSSGEKLFF.

This clone was observed a single time. V and J are TRBV3-1 (or the pseudogene TRBV3-2) and TRBJ2-3; TRBD2 agrees at 7 bases. Trimming at V came to 1 base and at J to 3 bases, leaving 4 bases not matched to a gene. The CDR3 contains 15 residues. Looked up from germline, CDR1 is LGHDT and CDR2 is YNNKEL (reference sequence). This chain's CDR3 is CASSQVSGVTDTQYF. As DNA, the CDR3 is TGTGCCAGCAGCCAAGTAAGCGGGGTGACAGATACGCAGTATTTT.

The chain carries TRBV6-5 and TRBJ1-2; TRBD1 matches 8 bases. V lost 6 bases and J lost 6; bases outside the gene matches: 0. CDR3 size: 11 residues. Per germline, CDR1 MNHEY and CDR2 SVGAGI. CDR3 loop: CASRDRDGYTF. CDR3 sequence (DNA): TGTGCCAGCAGGGACAGGGATGGCTACACCTTC.